The T cell receptor (beta chain) described here comes from a study of beta chain features in type 1 diabetes listed by TCRdb under 2018. The study in broad terms: Mean age, gender distribution, total cell number and subset yield did not differ between patients and healthy donors. Regulatory and stem cell-like memory subsets were obtained from only 8 patients and roughly eight healthy donors, while naive and central memory subsets were obtained from all 30 or so donors. The study compared TCRB repertoires of sorted circulating CD4+ T cell subsets between recently diagnosed type 1 diabetes patients and matched healthy donors. A total of about 100,000,000 sorted cells were examined across all samples, and RNA yield correlated strongly with the number of cells per subset.

This clone was observed a handful of times. Its antigen is unknown. No quality values exist for individual bases; no much larger clone is one base distant. The entire amount of isolated RNA was reverse transcribed using the High Capacity cDNA Reverse Transcription Kit, so the sequenced TCRB transcripts were expressed ones. Naive, central memory and regulatory T cell samples underwent deep immunoSEQ sequencing, averaging about 3.57 million total reads per sample. Sorted cells were lysed in RLT buffer and RNA was extracted with DNase-treated RNeasy Micro or Mini kits, depending on cell number. To prevent cross-contamination, each cell subset was processed individually, whereas patient and healthy donor samples were processed jointly. Using the immunoSEQ multiplex PCR, TCRB sequences were amplified from cDNA into 87-bp fragments spanning the CDR3 region. Sequencing of the amplicons was performed on the Illumina HiSeq platform. The study's processing was this. PCR bias was computationally corrected using synthetic template baselines, reads within Hamming distance 2 were collapsed, and singletons that could not be merged were discarded. By aligning reads against IMGT, V, D and J genes, CDR3 length, and insertions or deletions at six rearrangement sites were assigned. Within each subset, clonotype counts were normalized to sorted cell number, after which true diversity and Gini coefficients were computed with the tcR R package. The overlap coefficient, calculated on TCRB nucleotide sequences, was used to quantify repertoire sharing. As a proxy for the pre-selection repertoire, out-of-frame TCRB sequences from naive cells were analyzed. TCRdb mirrors the immuneACCESS table, restricted to in-frame sequences. Some clones are absent from its copies; in checked studies, under half trace to an unresolved V gene, and the reason for the others is unknown. That table supplies the V and J calls and clone size; D and trimming were determined from the DNA. The sample table holds about 700,000 clones, of which about an eighth were seen once. Approximately 0.022% of the sample is held by the ten biggest clonotypes.

CDR1 SGHRS and CDR2 YFSETQ were looked up in the germline V gene. Relative to germline, V is missing 0 bases and J is missing 10 bases, with 12 bases of the junction outside any gene match. The CDR3 holds 15 amino acids from the cysteine to the phenylalanine. The only DNA kept is the CDR3, 45 bases in frame from the first base. Each donor gave one peripheral blood draw, averaging about 100 mL, which was collected into heparinised tubes. Naive, central memory, regulatory and stem cell-like memory CD4+ T cells were sorted on a BD FACSAria II using a panel including CD45RO, CCR7, CD25, CD127, CD95 and CD27. All sorted populations exceeded 95% purity. PBMCs were separated immediately by Lymphoprep density gradient centrifugation and were stained directly, without being cultured. So that batch effects would be minimized, each experiment stained and sorted samples in pairs, pairing one healthy donor with one patient.

Beyond this particular receptor, the publication reports: Because cDNA rather than genomic DNA was sequenced, highly expressing activated cells could have been over-represented, although no difference in activation and CD3 levels was found between groups. In all four CD4+ subsets, TCRB CDR3 length was moderately but significantly shorter in type 1 diabetes patients. Shorter templates might be favored by PCR, yet because patient and control samples were amplified and corrected together, any such skew would affect both groups equally. HLA sub-analyses involved small numbers of individuals, so any influence of HLA type on TCRB rearrangement remained unresolved. Patients with type 1 diabetes made fewer insertions and deleted more nucleotides at VDJ recombination sites, implying thymic rearrangement abnormalities. Naive, central memory and regulatory TCRB repertoires appeared to be more similar among patients than among healthy donors.

The sample consisted of naive CD4+ T cells from blood. This specimen's cell subset or site label, per the study, means: true naive CD4+ T cells. This sequence originates from a man between 18 and 29 years old with type 1 diabetes. The V and J genes are TRBV5-1 and TRBJ1-2; 7 bases in the middle match TRBD1. In nucleotides, the sequence is TGCGCCAGCAGCTTGGCCCTGACAGGGAATAGAGACTACACCTTC. Its protein reads: CASSLALTGNRDYTF. The entire variable domain, with the stretches around the CDR3 drawn from the reference TRBV5-1 and TRBJ1-2 proteins, is KAGVTQTPRYLIKTRGQQVTLSCSPISGHRSVSWYQQTPGQGLQFLFEYFSETQRNKGNFPGRFSGRQFSNSRSEMNVSTLELGDSALYLCASSLALTGNRDYTFGSGTRLTVV.